This T cell receptor (beta chain) was retrieved from a study of T cells in Graves' hyperthyroidism and ophthalmopathy. Points from the study as a whole: Model-based prediction identified ophthalmopathy a median around 6.7 months prior to its onset. Separating ophthalmopathy from stable hyperthyroidism was achieved by a 13 V-J model.

This clonotype was counted ten times or more. Its antigen remains unknown. Amplified regions were TCR beta CDR3 sequences from RNA transcripts. First-round RT-PCR with HTBI primers amplified the TCR CDR3 region. TCRdb redid the calling of the multiplex PCR reads with MiXCR, one entry per CDR3 protein. The sample lists under 350,000 distinct CDR3 sequences, roughly 15% occurring once. Graves' hyperthyroidism qualified as stable when ophthalmopathy did not progress within 18 months. Isolation of PBMCs was performed on 10 ml fresh peripheral blood. Sequenced input: blood. The clonotype was recovered from a woman in her thirties or forties with Graves' hyperthyroidism.

As DNA, the CDR3 is TGTGCCAGCATTGGGTCGGGCATGAACACTGAAGCTTTCTTT. The encoded protein is CASIGSGMNTEAFF. The chain is built from TRBV28 and TRBJ1-1; D is uncertain. The CDR3 has 14 amino acids. The germline V gene has CDR1 MDHEN and CDR2 SYDVKM. The V gene lost 7 bases and the J gene lost 0 bases, with 12 bases spanning the gap.